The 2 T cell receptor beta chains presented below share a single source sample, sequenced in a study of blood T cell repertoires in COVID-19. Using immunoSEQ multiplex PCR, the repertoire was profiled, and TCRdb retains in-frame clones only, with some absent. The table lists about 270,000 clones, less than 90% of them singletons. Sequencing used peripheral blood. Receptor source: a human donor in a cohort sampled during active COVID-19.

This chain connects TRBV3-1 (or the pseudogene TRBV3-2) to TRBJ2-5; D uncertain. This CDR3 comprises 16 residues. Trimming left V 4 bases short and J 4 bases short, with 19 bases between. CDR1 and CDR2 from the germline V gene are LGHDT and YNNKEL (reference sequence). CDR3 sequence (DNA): TGTGCCAGCAGCCGCAACCGGCGGAGTCCCAGAGAGACCCAGTACTTC. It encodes CASSRNRRSPRETQYF.

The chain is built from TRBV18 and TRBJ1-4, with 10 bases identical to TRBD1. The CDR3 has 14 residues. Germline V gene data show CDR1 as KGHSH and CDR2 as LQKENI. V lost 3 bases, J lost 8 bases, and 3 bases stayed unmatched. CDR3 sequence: CASSPGTGEEKLFF. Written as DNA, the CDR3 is TGTGCCAGCTCACCGGGGACAGGGGAAGAAAAACTGTTTTTT.